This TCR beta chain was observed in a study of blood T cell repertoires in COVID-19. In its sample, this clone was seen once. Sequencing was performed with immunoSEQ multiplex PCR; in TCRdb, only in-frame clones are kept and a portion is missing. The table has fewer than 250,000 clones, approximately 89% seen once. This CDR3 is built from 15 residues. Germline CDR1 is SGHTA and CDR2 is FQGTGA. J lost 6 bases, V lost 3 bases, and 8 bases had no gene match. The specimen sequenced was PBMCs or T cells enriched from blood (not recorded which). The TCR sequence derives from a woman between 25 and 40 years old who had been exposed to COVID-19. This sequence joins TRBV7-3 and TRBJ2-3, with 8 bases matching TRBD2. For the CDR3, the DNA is TGTGCCAGCAGCTTTCCCGGGACTAGTTCCGATACGCAGTATTTT. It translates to CASSFPGTSSDTQYF.